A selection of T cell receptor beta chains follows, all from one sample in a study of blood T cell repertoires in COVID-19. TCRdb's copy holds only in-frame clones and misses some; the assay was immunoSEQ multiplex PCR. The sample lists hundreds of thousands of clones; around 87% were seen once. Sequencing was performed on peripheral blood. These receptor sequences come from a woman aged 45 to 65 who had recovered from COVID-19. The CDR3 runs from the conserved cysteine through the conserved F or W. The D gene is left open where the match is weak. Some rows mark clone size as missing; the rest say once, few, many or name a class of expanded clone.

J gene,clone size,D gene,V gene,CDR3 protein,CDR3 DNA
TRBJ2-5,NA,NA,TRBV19,CASSISGASETQYF,TGTGCCAGTAGTATTTCAGGGGCCTCGGAGACCCAGTACTTC
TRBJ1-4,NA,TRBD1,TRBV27,CASSDGTGGEKLFF,TGTGCCAGCAGTGACGGGACAGGGGGGGAAAAACTGTTTTTT
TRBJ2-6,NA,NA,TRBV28,CATQTGMGANVLTF,TGTGCCACCCAAACAGGGATGGGGGCCAACGTCCTGACTTTC
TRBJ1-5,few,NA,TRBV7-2,CASSFNREGQPQHF,TGTGCCAGCAGCTTCAACAGGGAGGGACAGCCCCAGCATTTT
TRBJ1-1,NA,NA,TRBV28,CASSLFGGRTEAFF,TGTGCCAGCAGTTTATTCGGGGGGCGAACTGAAGCTTTCTTT
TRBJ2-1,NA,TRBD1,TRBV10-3,CAISDPGQGGLYNEQFF,TGTGCCATCAGTGACCCGGGACAGGGTGGGCTCTACAATGAGCAGTTCTTC
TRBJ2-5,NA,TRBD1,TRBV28,CASSRLTTTGYQETQYF,TGTGCCAGCAGTCGCCTAACAACGACAGGGTATCAAGAGACCCAGTACTTC
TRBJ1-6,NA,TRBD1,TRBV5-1,CASSLQGTNSPLHF,TGCGCCAGCAGCTTACAGGGGACCAATTCACCCCTCCACTTT
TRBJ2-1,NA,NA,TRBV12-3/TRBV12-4,CASSWTHNEQFF,TGTGCCAGCAGTTGGACTCACAATGAGCAGTTCTTC
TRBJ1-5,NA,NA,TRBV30,CAWSVGRPYSNQPQHF,TGTGCCTGGAGTGTCGGCAGGCCCTATAGCAATCAGCCCCAGCATTTT
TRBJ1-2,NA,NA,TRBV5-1,CASSFEGEGYTF,TGCGCCAGCAGCTTTGAGGGTGAAGGCTACACCTTC
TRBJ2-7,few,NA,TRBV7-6,CASSLNSFVHEQYF,TGTGCCAGCAGCTTAAATTCTTTCGTTCACGAGCAGTACTTC
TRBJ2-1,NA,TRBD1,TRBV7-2,CASSSRDGTGINEQFF,TGTGCCAGCAGCTCCCGTGATGGGACAGGAATCAATGAGCAGTTCTTC
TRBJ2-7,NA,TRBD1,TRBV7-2,CASSLSFGQGYEQYF,TGTGCCAGCAGCTTAAGCTTCGGACAGGGCTACGAGCAGTACTTC
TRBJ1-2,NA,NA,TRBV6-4,CASNVRSPGGLVYGYTF,TGTGCCAGCAATGTCCGATCCCCTGGCGGGTTAGTCTATGGCTACACCTTC
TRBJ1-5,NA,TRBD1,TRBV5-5,CASSQGQRNQPQHF,TGTGCCAGCAGCCAGGGACAGCGCAATCAGCCCCAGCATTTT
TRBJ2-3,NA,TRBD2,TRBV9,CASSGGAGGTDTQYF,TGTGCCAGCAGCGGCGGAGCGGGGGGCACAGATACGCAGTATTTT
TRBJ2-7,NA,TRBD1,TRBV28,CASLRRDRAHEQYF,TGTGCCAGCCTTCGAAGGGACAGGGCTCACGAGCAGTACTTC
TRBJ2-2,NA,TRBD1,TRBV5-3,CARSLTSGGLTGELFF,TGTGCCAGAAGCTTGACGTCAGGGGGCCTCACCGGGGAGCTGTTTTTT
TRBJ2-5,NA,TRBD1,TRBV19,CASSFIGQGQETQYF,TGTGCCAGTAGTTTCATCGGACAGGGGCAAGAGACCCAGTACTTC
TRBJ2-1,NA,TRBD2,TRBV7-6,CASSLTRGVHNEQFF,TGTGCCAGCAGCTTAACTCGGGGGGTGCACAATGAGCAGTTCTTC
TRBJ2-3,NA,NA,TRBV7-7,CASSKTQGSTDTQYF,TGTGCTAGCAGTAAGACCCAGGGGAGCACAGATACGCAGTATTTT
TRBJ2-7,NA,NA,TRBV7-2,CASSLNRGALYEQYF,TGTGCCAGCAGCTTAAACCGGGGGGCGTTGTACGAGCAGTACTTC
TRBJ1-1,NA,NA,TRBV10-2,CASRPPGGRSEAFF,TGCGCCAGCAGACCCCCGGGGGGGCGGAGTGAAGCTTTCTTT
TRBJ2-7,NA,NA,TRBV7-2,CASSRSGAYEQYF,TGTGCCAGCAGTCGTAGCGGAGCCTACGAGCAGTACTTC
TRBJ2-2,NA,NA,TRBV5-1,CASSRKEVAVNTGELFF,TGCGCCAGCAGCCGAAAAGAAGTAGCGGTGAACACCGGGGAGCTGTTTTTT
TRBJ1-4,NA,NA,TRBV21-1,CASSKEGKGTGVATNEKLFF,TGTGCCAGCAGCAAAGAGGGGAAAGGGACAGGCGTTGCAACTAATGAAAAACTGTTTTTT
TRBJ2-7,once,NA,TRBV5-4,CASSLAGQGYEQYF,TGTGCCAGCAGCTTGGCCGGGCAGGGTTACGAGCAGTACTTC
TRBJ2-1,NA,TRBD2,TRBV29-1,CSAIGVAGMGNEQFF,TGCAGCGCCATAGGGGTAGCGGGAATGGGCAATGAGCAGTTCTTC
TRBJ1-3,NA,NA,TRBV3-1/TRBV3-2,CASSQEGENTIYF,TGTGCCAGCAGCCAAGAAGGAGAAAACACCATATATTTT
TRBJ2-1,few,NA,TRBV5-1,CASSPGRVSEQFF,TGCGCCAGCAGCCCCGGCAGGGTTAGTGAGCAGTTCTTC
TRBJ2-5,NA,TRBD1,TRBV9,CASSVGGQGRTQYF,TGTGCCAGCAGCGTAGGAGGACAGGGGAGGACCCAGTACTTC
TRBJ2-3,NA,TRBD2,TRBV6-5,CASSLAESTDTQYF,TGTGCCAGCAGTCTAGCGGAGAGCACAGATACGCAGTATTTT
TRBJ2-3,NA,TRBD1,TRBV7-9,CASSLYRGQDTQYF,TGTGCCAGCAGCTTATACAGGGGGCAAGATACGCAGTATTTT
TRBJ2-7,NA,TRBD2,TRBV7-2,CASSPWTSGRVEQYF,TGTGCCAGCAGCCCATGGACTAGCGGGAGGGTCGAGCAGTACTTC
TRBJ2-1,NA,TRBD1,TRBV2,CASDEGATQFF,TGTGCCAGCGACGAGGGGGCCACGCAGTTCTTC
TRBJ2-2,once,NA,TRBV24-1,CATSGDNQKLFF,TGTGCCACCAGTGGGGACAACCAAAAGCTGTTTTTT
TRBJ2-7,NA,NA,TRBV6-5,CASSTYSTYEQYF,TGTGCCAGCAGTACCTACTCCACCTACGAGCAGTACTTC
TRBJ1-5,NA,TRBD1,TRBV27,CASSVRQGPYSNQPQHF,TGTGCCAGCAGTGTCCGACAGGGACCCTATAGCAATCAGCCCCAGCATTTT
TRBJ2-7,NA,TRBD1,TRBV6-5,CASSHGQGEWDEQYF,TGTGCCAGCAGTCACGGACAGGGGGAGTGGGACGAGCAGTACTTC